This T cell receptor beta chain derives from a study of CD8 T cells in ankylosing spondylitis. MiXCR, applied by TCRdb to the 5' RACE reads, yields one record per CDR3 protein. The data show under 150,000 distinct CDR3 sequences, with over 15% seen just once and approximately 30% held by the top ten. As for this clonotype: What it recognizes is unknown.

Overall study results and limits: Reportedly, matched ankylosing spondylitis synovial fluid was significantly enriched for disease-linked clones. A motif in TCR beta, a set of about 8 highly homologous variants, appeared characteristic of ankylosing spondylitis blood.

The CDR3 runs 18 residues. The chain is built from TRBV21-1 and TRBJ2-4; the tabulated D call, TRBD1, remains unverified against the DNA. TRBV21-1 is deemed a pseudogene. The specimen sequenced was blood, either unsorted or a sorted T cell fraction (not recorded which). The TCR was taken from a male donor with ankylosing spondylitis. As DNA, the CDR3 is TGTGCCAGCAGCAAATTCGCCACAGGGGGTCTTGGCAAAAACATTCAGTACTTC. Its protein is CASSKFATGGLGKNIQYF.